The T cell receptor (beta chain) described here comes from a study of T cells in Graves' hyperthyroidism and ophthalmopathy. This clonotype was counted many times. Antigen: not known. Its ends do not fully match the called genes, so a read error is possible. RNA transcripts yielded amplified TCR beta CDR3 regions. The TCR CDR3 first-round RT-PCR relied on the HTBI primer set. TCRdb ran MiXCR on the multiplex PCR reads and lists one entry per CDR3 protein. This table holds hundreds of thousands of distinct CDR3 sequences, about 13% found once. The CDR3 has 13 amino acids. CDR1 and CDR2 (germline): SGHTA, FQGNSA. Points from the study as a whole: Appearing also in blood were most of the thyroid clonotypes expanded above 0.001.

Patients aged 18 to 65 had newly diagnosed hyperthyroidism of under 2 months' duration. In making diagnoses, clinical symptoms, serum thyroxine and TRAb, thyroid ultrasound and orbital computed tomography were all used. The chain is built from TRBV7-2 and TRBJ2-7; 11 bases align to TRBD2. The TCR comes from a woman aged 18 to 35 with Graves' hyperthyroidism. Sequenced material: blood. DNA of the CDR3: TGTGCCAGCAGCCCTGGACTAGCGGGCAAGCGGGACTTC. Translated: CASSPGLAGKRDF.